This T cell receptor beta chain was found in a study of T cell responses to AZD1222 COVID-19 vaccine. Study-wide results and limits: Donors were mostly white British, more females; clonal diversity possibly underestimated.

The CDR3 has 10 amino acids, counting both end residues. Germline-derived CDR1 and CDR2 are MNHEY and SMNVEV (reference sequence). On this clone: No antigen is known for it. This likely comes from a read error, as the CDR3 has no conserved phenylalanine or tryptophan at its end. The limits of the CDR3 on the DNA are not certain, so only TCRdb's listed CDR3 is given.

The method was immunoSEQ multiplex PCR; TCRdb's version includes in-frame clones alone and lacks a portion of them. The table lists 150,000 or so clones, about 87% of them singletons, with 3.1% in the top ten. The V and J genes are TRBV27 and TRBJ1-4. The sample in question was peripheral blood, obtained on day 0 of AZD1222 vaccination. The sequence was obtained from an adult in good health. The CDR3 reads CAGTRATASG.